This TCR beta chain emerged from a study of patients and donors after allogeneic stem cell transplantation. There are a few counts of this clonotype. TCRdb fed the RT-PCR reads into MiXCR, producing one record per CDR3 protein. Of roughly 960,000 distinct CDR3 sequences listed, about a sixth are singletons. Germline CDR1 and CDR2: MNHEY and SMNVEV (reference sequence). This CDR3 contains 17 residues. Unmatched junction bases numbered 11, after V lost 5 bases and J lost 6 bases. The sequenced sample was blood, either unsorted or a sorted T cell fraction (not recorded which). The rearrangement joins TRBV27 to TRBJ2-7; 15 nucleotides agree with TRBD2. This TCR came from a human donor who was either an allogeneic HSCT recipient or a stem cell or donor lymphocyte infusion donor (not recorded which). It is not recorded whose cells these are; they may come from a transplant donor. CDR3 protein: CASSPHGLAGGPFEQYF. CDR3 nucleotide sequence: TGTGCCAGCAGTCCCCACGGACTAGCGGGAGGGCCGTTCGAGCAGTACTTC.